Listed below are T cell receptor beta chains from one sample, sequenced in a study of identical twins. From the 5' RACE reads, TCRdb called clonotypes with MiXCR, one entry per CDR3 protein. The sample yields about 890,000 distinct CDR3 sequences, around an eighth seen once. These data were likewise used in another study, on yellow fever vaccine responses in identical twins.

Sequencing input: PBMCs. The receptor source for this set is a woman in her late teens or twenties in good health. Each CDR3 is given with its conserved first and last residue. D genes are given only for firm matches. Where a row states a size, it is once, few, many or the class of an expanded clone; other rows omit it.

clone size,D gene,V gene,J gene,CDR3 DNA,CDR3 protein
few,.,TRBV5-1,TRBJ2-1,TGCGCCAGCAGCTTGACCGGCGGGAAGTATGAGCAGTTCTTC,CASSLTGGKYEQFF
.,TRBD2,TRBV9,TRBJ2-5,TGTGCCAGCAGCCAACCCGGGGGGTTAGCGGGGCAGGAGACCCAGTACTTC,CASSQPGGLAGQETQYF
.,TRBD2,TRBV7-9,TRBJ2-1,TGTGCCAGCAGACTAGCGGGGGGACACTCGGGCAATGAGCAGTTCTTC,CASRLAGGHSGNEQFF
.,TRBD1,TRBV5-1,TRBJ1-1,TGCGCCAGCAGCTCACAGGGGTCGTCGGACACTGAAGCTTTCTTT,CASSSQGSSDTEAFF
few,.,TRBV10-3,TRBJ2-7,TGTGCCATCAGCGATCCCGGCAGTTCCTACGAGCAGTACTTC,CAISDPGSSYEQYF
few,TRBD2,TRBV6-5,TRBJ2-5,TGTGCCAGCAGTTGGGGACTAGCGGGGAAAGAGACCCAGTACTTC,CASSWGLAGKETQYF
.,.,TRBV7-9,TRBJ2-7,TGTGCCAGCAGCTTAGAGGGCACCCACGGGGTCGAGCAGTACTTC,CASSLEGTHGVEQYF
.,.,TRBV10-3,TRBJ2-1,TGTGCCATCAGTGGGGTTGGGACGTACAATGAGCAGTTCTTC,CAISGVGTYNEQFF
.,TRBD1,TRBV7-6,TRBJ2-3,TGTGCCAGCACCTTAGGACAGGTGCCAGATACGCAGTATTTT,CASTLGQVPDTQYF
.,.,TRBV7-2,TRBJ1-4,TGTGCCAGCAGCTCGAGGTTTACCGGGCCGTCAACAGAAAAACTGTTTTTT,CASSSRFTGPSTEKLFF
.,TRBD1,TRBV2,TRBJ2-2,TGTGCCACGGGGACAGGGCAGAGAGGCGGGGAGCTGGTTTTT,CATGTGQRGGELVF
.,.,TRBV29-1,TRBJ2-7,TGCAGCGTTTCCCCCCAAGGGCGGGGAGAGCAGTACTTC,CSVSPQGRGEQYF
.,TRBD1,TRBV6-1,TRBJ1-1,TGTGCCAGCAGCCACGGGACAGGGCTGAACACTGAAGCTTTCTTT,CASSHGTGLNTEAFF
once,.,TRBV5-1,TRBJ2-7,TGCGCCAGCAGCCCGGAGGGCCCGGAGGGATACGAGCAGTACTTC,CASSPEGPEGYEQYF
.,.,TRBV27,TRBJ2-1,TGTGCCAGCAGAAAACACCAGGGGTCGGAGCAGTTCTTC,CASRKHQGSEQFF
.,.,TRBV10-2,TRBJ2-3,TGCGCCAGCAGCCTTCTAGTTGGCCTCACAGATACGCAGTATTTT,CASSLLVGLTDTQYF
few,.,TRBV5-4,TRBJ1-5,TGTGCCAGCAGCATGGACCCACTGGGTCAGCCCCAGCATTTT,CASSMDPLGQPQHF
few,TRBD2,TRBV20-1,TRBJ2-2,TGCAGTGCTGTCTCTAGCGGGGGGCCTACAATAATGACCGGGGAGCTGTTTTTT,CSAVSSGGPTIMTGELFF
many,.,TRBV5-1,TRBJ1-1,TGCGCCAGCAGCTTCGGGGGCGCGGGCAACACTGAAGCTTTCTTT,CASSFGGAGNTEAFF
many,.,TRBV5-1,TRBJ2-2,TGCGCCAGCAGCATACTAGGACAAGCCGGGGAGCTGTTTTTT,CASSILGQAGELFF
.,.,TRBV7-9,TRBJ2-1,TGTGCCAGCAGCCCCCCCGGCGGGGACTACAATGAGCAGTTCTTC,CASSPPGGDYNEQFF
few,TRBD1,TRBV5-6,TRBJ1-2,TGTGCCAGCAGCCCACAAGGGACAGGGTCCCGCGGCTACACCTTC,CASSPQGTGSRGYTF
.,.,TRBV29-1,TRBJ2-4,TGCAGCGTTGAAGAGGGTTCCTCCATACGGGTTCAGTACTTC,CSVEEGSSIRVQYF
many,.,TRBV4-2,TRBJ1-5,TGTGCCAGCAGCCAGGGGTCCGGGCAGCCCCAGCATTTT,CASSQGSGQPQHF
.,.,TRBV5-1,TRBJ2-1,TGCGCCAGCAGCTTGGTAAAGGGGGATGAGCAGTTCTTC,CASSLVKGDEQFF
many,.,TRBV9,TRBJ2-5,TGTGCCAGCAGCGTATCGGGGGCGGGGGAGACCCAGTACTTC,CASSVSGAGETQYF
.,.,TRBV12-3/TRBV12-4,TRBJ1-2,TGTGCCAGCAGTTTTGAGCAGCTTAACTATGGCTACACCTTC,CASSFEQLNYGYTF
.,.,TRBV12-3/TRBV12-4,TRBJ2-2,TGTGCCAGCAGTACGACAGCCGGGGAGCTGTTTTTT,CASSTTAGELFF
few,.,TRBV7-8,TRBJ2-3,TGTGCCAGCAGCCCCCGTGGGGCTTTCACAGATACGCAGTATTTT,CASSPRGAFTDTQYF
few,.,TRBV6-2/TRBV6-3,TRBJ2-7,TGTGCCATCAGATCCCCCTACGAGCAGTACTTC,CAIRSPYEQYF
.,.,TRBV6-1,TRBJ1-2,TGTGCCAGCAGTGAACAAGGCGGCCCTAACTATGGCTACACCTTC,CASSEQGGPNYGYTF
few,TRBD2,TRBV7-8,TRBJ2-1,TGTGCCAGCAGCTTAGTAGGACTAGACCTCAATGAGCAGTTCTTC,CASSLVGLDLNEQFF
.,TRBD1,TRBV2,TRBJ2-2,TGTGCCAGCAGTGAAGGGACAGGGATGACCGGGGAGCTGTTTTTT,CASSEGTGMTGELFF